Each of the 12 T cell receptor beta chains below was sequenced from the same sample in a study of T cells in Graves' hyperthyroidism and ophthalmopathy. Authors of the study amplified TCR beta CDR3 regions from RNA transcripts. First-round RT-PCR with HTBI primers amplified the TCR CDR3 region. TCRdb reanalysed the multiplex PCR reads using MiXCR and keeps one entry per CDR3 protein. Of around 600,000 distinct CDR3 sequences listed, approximately 15% were seen once; the top ten hold more than 6%. Input material: blood. Receptors were obtained from a woman aged 18-29 years with Graves' ophthalmopathy.

This chain joins TRBV10-2 and TRBJ1-2; D is undetermined. V shed 2 bases and J shed 2 bases, with 9 bases lying between them. Germline loops: CDR1 WSHSY, CDR2 SAAADI. The CDR3 is 14 amino acids. Here the CDR3 reads CASSEGPGNYGYTF. The CDR3 region has the DNA TGCGCCAGCAGTGAGGGGCCGGGCAACTATGGCTACACCTTC.

This clonotype was detected ten times or more. V and J are TRBV2 and TRBJ2-3; D possibly corresponds to TRBD2 (6 bases). CDR1 and CDR2 (germline): SNHLY, FYNNEI. This CDR3 spans 13 amino acids. DNA of the CDR3: TGTGCAAGCTTCGGGGGTTTCACAGATACGCAGTATTTT. Its protein is CASFGGFTDTQYF.

This chain links TRBV29-1 with TRBJ1-1, with 9 bases aligning to TRBD1. CDR1 and CDR2 from the germline V gene are SQVTM and ANQGSEA. With 6 bases clipped from V and 0 bases from J, the junction kept 11 bases outside the gene matches. The CDR3 covers 16 residues. Written as DNA, the CDR3 is TGCAGCGTCGCCCTCCGACAGGGGGGAATGAACACTGAAGCTTTCTTT. This sequence encodes CSVALRQGGMNTEAFF.

In this sample, this clonotype turned up many times. V usage is TRBV28 and J usage is TRBJ1-5; TRBD1 agrees at 7 bases. J was trimmed by 4 bases and V by 6 bases; bases with no gene match: 3. The germline CDR1 and CDR2 sequences are MDHEN and SYDVKM. The CDR3 has 13 residues. The CDR3 nucleotides are TGTGCCAGCAGGGGACAGATTAATCAGCCCCAGCATTTT. It yields the protein CASRGQINQPQHF.

This clonotype was seen ten or more times. V usage is TRBV28 and J usage is TRBJ1-5; the match to TRBD1 covers 7 bases. Trimming removed 4 bases from V and 0 bases from J; junction bases left unmatched: 9. This CDR3 comprises 17 residues. CDR1 MDHEN and CDR2 SYDVKM come from the germline V gene. The CDR3 loop reads CASSSFPGGYSNQPQHF. CDR3 sequence (DNA): TGTGCCAGCAGTTCATTCCCAGGGGGATATAGCAATCAGCCCCAGCATTTT.

This clonotype has ten or more counts. This chain uses TRBV28 with TRBJ1-2, with 9 bases fitting TRBD1. The V segment lost 4 bases and the J segment 6 bases; nucleotides outside the gene matches: 15. This CDR3 is 17 amino acids long. The V gene's germline CDR1 is MDHEN and CDR2 SYDVKM. The CDR3 reads CASSSRTYRDRVHGYTF. CDR3 coding DNA: TGTGCCAGCAGTTCAAGGACCTACCGGGACAGGGTACATGGCTACACCTTC.

This chain uses TRBV20-1 with TRBJ2-5, with D maybe TRBD1 (8 bases). The length of the CDR3 is 17 residues. Germline assignment: CDR1 DFQATT and CDR2 SNEGSKA (reference sequence). V was shortened by 2 bases and J by 9 bases, with 28 bases between the two germline ends. CDR3 sequence: CSARRGGADRAWGPQYF. The CDR3 bases are TGCAGTGCTAGAAGGGGGGGGGCGGACAGGGCCTGGGGTCCCCAGTACTTC.

This clonotype occurred many times. The chain joins TRBV7-9 to TRBJ2-4; 15 nucleotides match TRBD2. With 3 bases clipped from V and 8 bases from J, the junction kept 5 bases outside the gene matches. CDR1 SEHNR and CDR2 FQNEAQ come from the germline V gene (reference sequence). The CDR3 has 16 residues. In DNA, the CDR3 is TGTGCCAGCAGCTTTGGGACTAGCGGGAGGTGGTACATTCAGTACTTC. Its translation is CASSFGTSGRWYIQYF.

The table lists this clonotype with a few counts. The chain has TRBV6-1 and TRBJ2-2, with a tentative D call TRBD2 (6 bases). The CDR3 length is 14 residues. Germline CDR1 is MNHNS and CDR2 is SASEGT. V lost 10 bases to trimming and J lost 4 bases, with 16 bases between them. The DNA for the CDR3 is TGTGCCACCAAGCCGGAGGGCCTCACCGGGGAGCTGTTTTTT. Translated, it gives CATKPEGLTGELFF.

In its sample, this clonotype was seen many times. The V call is TRBV28, the J call TRBJ2-5; the D gene is possibly TRBD2 (5 bases). V was shortened by 6 bases and J by 4 bases, with 9 bases between the two germline ends. The germline V gene has CDR1 MDHEN and CDR2 SYDVKM. The CDR3 sequence is 12 residues long. CDR3 nucleotides: TGTGCCAGCAGGATTCGGGGAGAGACCCAGTACTTC. Encoded protein: CASRIRGETQYF.

The V call is TRBV19, the J call TRBJ1-1; D remains unclear. The CDR3 length is 15 residues. V lost 7 bases and J 0 bases, leaving 15 bases between the germline ends. Germline assignment: CDR1 LNHDA and CDR2 SQIVND (reference sequence). The CDR3 nucleotides read TGTGCCAGTAACCCTGTGTTCCGGGTGAACACTGAAGCTTTCTTT. Translation gives CASNPVFRVNTEAFF. Complete variable domain (other parts from reference TRBV19 and TRBJ1-1): DGGITQSPKYLFRKEGQNVTLSCEQNLNHDAMYWYRQDPGQGLRLIYYSQIVNDFQKGDIAEGYSVSREKKESFPLTVTSAQKNPTAFYLCASNPVFRVNTEAFFGQGTRLTVV.

This clonotype appeared a few times. The rearrangement links TRBV7-3 to TRBJ2-1, with 10 bases matching TRBD2. The CDR3 length is 16 residues. The germline gives CDR1 SGHTA, CDR2 FQGTGA. Trimming cost V 2 bases and J 7 bases; bases outside gene matches: 8. CDR3 region: CASSLRAGGPSNEQFF. CDR3 coding DNA: TGTGCCAGCAGCTTACGAGCGGGAGGGCCAAGTAATGAGCAGTTCTTC.